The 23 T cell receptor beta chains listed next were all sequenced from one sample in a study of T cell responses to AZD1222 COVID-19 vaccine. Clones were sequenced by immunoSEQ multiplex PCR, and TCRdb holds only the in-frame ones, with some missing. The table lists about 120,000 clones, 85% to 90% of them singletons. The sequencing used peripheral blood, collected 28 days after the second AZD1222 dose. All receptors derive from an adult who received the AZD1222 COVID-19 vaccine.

CDR3 residues: CASSSPGGNGYTF. The CDR3 nucleotides are TGTGCCAGCAGTTCACCTGGGGGGAATGGCTACACCTTC. The rearrangement joins TRBV12-3 or TRBV12-4 to TRBJ1-2, with D perhaps matching TRBD1 (5 bases). V lost 4 bases to trimming and J lost 6 bases, with 12 bases between them. This CDR3 contains 13 residues.

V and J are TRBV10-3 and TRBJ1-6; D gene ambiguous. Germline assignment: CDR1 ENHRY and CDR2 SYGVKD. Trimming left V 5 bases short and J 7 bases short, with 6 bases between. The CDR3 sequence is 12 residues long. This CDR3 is CAISTLNSPLHF. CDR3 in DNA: TGTGCCATCAGTACCTTAAATTCACCCCTCCACTTT.

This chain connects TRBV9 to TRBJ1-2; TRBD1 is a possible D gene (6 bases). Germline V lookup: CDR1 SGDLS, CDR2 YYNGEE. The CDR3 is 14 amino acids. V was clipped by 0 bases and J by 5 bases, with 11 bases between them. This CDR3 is CASSVDRVLYGYTF. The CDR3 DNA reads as TGTGCCAGCAGCGTAGACAGGGTTTTATATGGCTACACCTTC.

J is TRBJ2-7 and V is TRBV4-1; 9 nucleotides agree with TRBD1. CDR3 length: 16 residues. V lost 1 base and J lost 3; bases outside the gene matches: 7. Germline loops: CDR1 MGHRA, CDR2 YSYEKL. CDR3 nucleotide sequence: TGCGCCAGCAGCCAAGCGGAGGCGACAGGGGGCTACGAGCAGTACTTC. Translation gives CASSQAEATGGYEQYF.

The CDR3 reads CASTEGSGSPLHF. DNA of the CDR3: TGTGCCAGCACCGAGGGGAGTGGCTCACCCCTCCACTTT. This chain uses TRBV5-4 with TRBJ1-6, with D possibly matching TRBD1 (5 bases). The length of the CDR3 is 13 residues. CDR1 and CDR2 from the germline V gene are SGHNT and YYREEE (reference sequence). Trimming cost V 6 bases and J 10 bases, with 14 bases left between them. Variable domain in full (rest from reference TRBV5-4 and TRBJ1-6): ETGVTQSPTHLIKTRGQQVTLRCSSQSGHNTVSWYQQALGQGPQFIFQYYREEENGRGNFPPRFSGLQFPNYSSELNVNALELDDSALYLCASTEGSGSPLHFGNGTRLTVT.

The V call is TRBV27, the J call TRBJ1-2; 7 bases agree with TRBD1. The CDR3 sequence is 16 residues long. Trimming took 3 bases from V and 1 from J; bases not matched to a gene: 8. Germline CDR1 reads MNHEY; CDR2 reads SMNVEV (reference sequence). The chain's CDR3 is CASSFARGGLNYGYTF. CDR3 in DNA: TGTGCCAGCAGTTTCGCCAGGGGGGGACTTAACTATGGCTACACCTTC.

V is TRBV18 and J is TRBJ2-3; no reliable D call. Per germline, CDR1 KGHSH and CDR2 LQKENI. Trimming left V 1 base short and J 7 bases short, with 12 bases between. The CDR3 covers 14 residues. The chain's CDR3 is CASSPRSPPNTQYF. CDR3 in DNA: TGTGCCAGCTCACCACGAAGCCCCCCAAATACGCAGTATTTT.

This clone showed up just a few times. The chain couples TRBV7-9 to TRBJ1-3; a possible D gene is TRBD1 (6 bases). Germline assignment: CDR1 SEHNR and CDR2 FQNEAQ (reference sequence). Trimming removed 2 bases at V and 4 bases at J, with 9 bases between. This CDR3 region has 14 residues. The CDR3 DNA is TGTGCCAGCAGCTTAAACAGGGCCGGAAACACCATATATTTT. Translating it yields CASSLNRAGNTIYF.

The CDR3 nucleotides read TGTGCCAGTAGTATAGGTCTTCACTCCTACAATGAGCAGTTCTTC. It encodes CASSIGLHSYNEQFF. The rearrangement uses TRBV19 and TRBJ2-1, with D unclear. CDR1 is LNHDA, CDR2 SQIVND, per germline (reference sequence). The CDR3 totals 15 residues. V was shortened by 1 base and J by 0 bases, with 7 bases between the two germline ends.

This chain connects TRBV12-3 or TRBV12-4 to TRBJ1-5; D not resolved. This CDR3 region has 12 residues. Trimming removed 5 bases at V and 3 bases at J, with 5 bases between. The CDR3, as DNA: TGTGCCAGCAGTCAAATCAATCAGCCCCAGCATTTT. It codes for CASSQINQPQHF.

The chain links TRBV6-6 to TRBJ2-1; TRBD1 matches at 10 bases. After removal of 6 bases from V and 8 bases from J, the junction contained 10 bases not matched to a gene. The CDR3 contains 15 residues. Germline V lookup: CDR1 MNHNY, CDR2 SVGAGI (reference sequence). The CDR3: CASRRRTGGTDEQFF. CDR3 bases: TGTGCCAGCAGAAGAAGGACAGGGGGAACTGATGAGCAGTTCTTC.

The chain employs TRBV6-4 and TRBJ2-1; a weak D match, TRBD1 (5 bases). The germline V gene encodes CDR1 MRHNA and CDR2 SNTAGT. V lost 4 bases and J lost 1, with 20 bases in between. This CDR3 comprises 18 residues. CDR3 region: CASSVTGLPRSSYNEQFF. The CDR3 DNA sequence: TGTGCCAGCAGTGTTACAGGTCTCCCACGGTCTTCCTACAATGAGCAGTTCTTC.

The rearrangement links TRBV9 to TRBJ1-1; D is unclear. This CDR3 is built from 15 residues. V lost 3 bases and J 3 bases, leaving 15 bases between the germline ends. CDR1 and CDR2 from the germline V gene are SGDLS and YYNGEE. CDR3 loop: CASSGGWSKDTEAFF. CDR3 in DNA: TGTGCCAGCAGCGGAGGTTGGAGTAAGGACACTGAAGCTTTCTTT.

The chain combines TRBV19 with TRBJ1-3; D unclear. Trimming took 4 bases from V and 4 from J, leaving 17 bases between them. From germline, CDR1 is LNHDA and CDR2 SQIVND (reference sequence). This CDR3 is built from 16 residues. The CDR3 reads CASSTPNGAEGNTIYF. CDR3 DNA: TGTGCCAGTAGTACACCAAACGGCGCCGAGGGAAACACCATATATTTT.

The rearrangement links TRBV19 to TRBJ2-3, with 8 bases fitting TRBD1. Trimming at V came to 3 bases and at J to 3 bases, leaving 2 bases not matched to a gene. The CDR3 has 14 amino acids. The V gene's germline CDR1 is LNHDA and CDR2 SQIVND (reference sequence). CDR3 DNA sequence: TGTGCCAGTAGTATCGACAGGGGAACAGATACGCAGTATTTT. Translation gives CASSIDRGTDTQYF.

The CDR3 coding sequence is TGTGCCAGCAGTTTAATAGGGACAACAGCTTTCTTT. Protein sequence: CASSLIGTTAFF. The chain couples TRBV12-3 or TRBV12-4 to TRBJ1-1; D is perhaps TRBD1 (6 bases). Trimming stripped 2 bases from V and 10 bases from J, with 11 bases between. This CDR3 contains 12 residues.

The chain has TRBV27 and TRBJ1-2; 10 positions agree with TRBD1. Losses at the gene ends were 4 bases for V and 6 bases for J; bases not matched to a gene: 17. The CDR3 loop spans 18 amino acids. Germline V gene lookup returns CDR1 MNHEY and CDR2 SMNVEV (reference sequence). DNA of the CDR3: TGTGCCAGCAGTTCGGCCGGGACAGGGGATGTGAACGGTCATGGCTACACCTTC. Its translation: CASSSAGTGDVNGHGYTF.

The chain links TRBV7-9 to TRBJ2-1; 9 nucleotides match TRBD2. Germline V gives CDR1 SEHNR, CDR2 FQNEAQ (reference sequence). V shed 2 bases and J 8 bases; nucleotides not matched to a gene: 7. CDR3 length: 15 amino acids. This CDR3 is CASSLPGLASDEQFF. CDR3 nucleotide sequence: TGTGCCAGCAGCTTACCTGGACTAGCGTCAGATGAGCAGTTCTTC.

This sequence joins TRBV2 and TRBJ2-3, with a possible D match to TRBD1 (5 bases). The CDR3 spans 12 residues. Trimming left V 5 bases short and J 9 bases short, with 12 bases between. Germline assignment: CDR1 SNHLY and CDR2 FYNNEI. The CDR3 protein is CASSTDTGTQYF. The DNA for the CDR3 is TGTGCCAGCAGTACGGACACCGGCACGCAGTATTTT. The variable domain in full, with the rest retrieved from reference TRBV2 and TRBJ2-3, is EPEVTQTPSHQVTQMGQEVILRCVPISNHLYFYWYRQILGQKVEFLVSFYNNEISEKSEIFDDQFSVERPDGSNFTLKIRSTKLEDSAMYFCASSTDTGTQYFGPGTRLTVL.

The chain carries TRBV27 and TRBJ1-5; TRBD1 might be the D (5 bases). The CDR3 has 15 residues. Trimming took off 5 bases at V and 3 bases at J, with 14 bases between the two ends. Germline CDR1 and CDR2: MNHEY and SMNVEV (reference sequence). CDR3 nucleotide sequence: TGTGCCAGCAGTCCCACCGGGACCCTCAATCAGCCCCAGCATTTT. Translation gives CASSPTGTLNQPQHF.

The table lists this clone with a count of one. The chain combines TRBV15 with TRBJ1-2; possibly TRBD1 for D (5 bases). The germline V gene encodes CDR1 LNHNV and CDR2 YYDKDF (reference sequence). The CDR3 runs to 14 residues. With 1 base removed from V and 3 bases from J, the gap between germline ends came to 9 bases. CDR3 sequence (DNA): TGTGCCACCAGCAGAGGGCAGGGAGACTATGGCTACACCTTC. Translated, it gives CATSRGQGDYGYTF.

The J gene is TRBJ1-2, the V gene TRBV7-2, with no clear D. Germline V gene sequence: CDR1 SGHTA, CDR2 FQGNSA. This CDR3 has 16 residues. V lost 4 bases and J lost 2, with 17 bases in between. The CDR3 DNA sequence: TGTGCCAGCAGCTCGAGCTTACAAGTCCCGAACTATGGCTACACCTTC. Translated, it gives CASSSSLQVPNYGYTF.

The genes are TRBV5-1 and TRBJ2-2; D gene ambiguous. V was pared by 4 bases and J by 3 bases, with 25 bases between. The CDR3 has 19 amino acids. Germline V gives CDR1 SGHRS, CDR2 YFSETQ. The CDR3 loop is CASSLSITTDPSYTGELFF. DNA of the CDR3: TGCGCCAGCAGCCTTTCTATAACGACCGACCCTTCTTACACCGGGGAGCTGTTTTTT. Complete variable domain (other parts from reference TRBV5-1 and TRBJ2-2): KAGVTQTPRYLIKTRGQQVTLSCSPISGHRSVSWYQQTPGQGLQFLFEYFSETQRNKGNFPGRFSGRQFSNSRSEMNVSTLELGDSALYLCASSLSITTDPSYTGELFFGEGSRLTVL.